This T cell receptor beta chain came from a study of blood T cells in healthy people across ages. A second PCR, run for roughly 6 to 11 cycles, used a sample-barcoded 5' primer plus a J-beta primer mix. TCRdb called the 5' RACE reads again in MiXCR, with one record for every CDR3 protein. The table includes 750,000 to 850,000 distinct CDR3 sequences, roughly 25% detected once. At least 6.5 million PBMCs were isolated per sample. The CDR3 has 13 amino acids. V lost 0 bases, J lost 7 bases, and 9 bases lay in between. Germline CDR1 and CDR2: LGHDT and YNNKEL (reference sequence). These records were also assigned to another study, of T cells of mothers and their children. That study reports: Donation came from three healthy Caucasian mothers together with their six children. Across the analysis, no persistent microchimeric T cell clones were detected.

This chain uses TRBV3-1 with TRBJ1-1, with D hard to call. This TCR came from a boy aged 5 to 17 in good health. The sequenced sample was blood. The CDR3 DNA sequence: TGTGCCAGCAGCCAAGATTTTGGCAGTGAAGCTTTCTTT. Its translation: CASSQDFGSEAFF.